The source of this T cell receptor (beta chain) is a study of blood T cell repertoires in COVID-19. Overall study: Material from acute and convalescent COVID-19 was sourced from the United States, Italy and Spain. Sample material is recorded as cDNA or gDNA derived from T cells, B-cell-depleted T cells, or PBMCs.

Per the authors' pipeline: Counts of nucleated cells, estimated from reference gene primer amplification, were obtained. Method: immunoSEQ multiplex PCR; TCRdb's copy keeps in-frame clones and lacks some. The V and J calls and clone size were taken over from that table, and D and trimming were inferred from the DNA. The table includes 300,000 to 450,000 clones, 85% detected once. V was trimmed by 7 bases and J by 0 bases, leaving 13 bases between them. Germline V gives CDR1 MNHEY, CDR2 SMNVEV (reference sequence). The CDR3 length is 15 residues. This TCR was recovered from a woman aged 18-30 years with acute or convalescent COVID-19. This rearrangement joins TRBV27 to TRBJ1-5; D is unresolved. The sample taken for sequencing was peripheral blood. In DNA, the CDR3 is TGTGCCAGCATCACTGTCGGGGATAGCAATCAGCCCCAGCATTTT. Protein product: CASITVGDSNQPQHF.